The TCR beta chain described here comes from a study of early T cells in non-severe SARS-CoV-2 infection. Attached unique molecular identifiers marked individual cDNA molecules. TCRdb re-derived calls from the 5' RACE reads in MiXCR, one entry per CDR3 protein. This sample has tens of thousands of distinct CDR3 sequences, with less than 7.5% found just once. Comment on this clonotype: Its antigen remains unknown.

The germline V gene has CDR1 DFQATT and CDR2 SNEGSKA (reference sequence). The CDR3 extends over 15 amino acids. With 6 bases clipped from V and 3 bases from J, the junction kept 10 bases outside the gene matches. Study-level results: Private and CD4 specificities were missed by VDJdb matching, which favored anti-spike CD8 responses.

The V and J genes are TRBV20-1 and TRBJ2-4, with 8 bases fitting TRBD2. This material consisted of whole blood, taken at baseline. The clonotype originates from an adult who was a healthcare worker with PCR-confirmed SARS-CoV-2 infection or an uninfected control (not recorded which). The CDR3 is CSAEPAGGVKNIQYF. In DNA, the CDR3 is TGCAGTGCGGAACCGGCGGGGGGAGTCAAAAACATTCAGTACTTC.